These T cell receptor beta chains were read from a single sample in a study of blood T cell repertoires in COVID-19. Sequencing used immunoSEQ multiplex PCR; TCRdb keeps in-frame clones, though not all of them. This table holds about 60,000 clones, around four fifths found once. Material: peripheral blood. Receptor source: a man younger than 40 with COVID-19, enrolled during active disease. Each CDR3 is given with its conserved first and last residue. D genes are given only for firm matches. The listing skips clone size in some rows; elsewhere it reads once, few, many or a size class.

J,V,D,length,size,DNA,CDR3
TRBJ2-1,TRBV1,-,19,-,TGCACCAGCAGCCAAACGGACTGGCCTAGGGTGAGCTCCTACAATGAGCAGTTCTTC,CTSSQTDWPRVSSYNEQFF
TRBJ1-6,TRBV14,TRBD1,16,-,TGTGCCAGCAGCCAGTTCCAGGGGGTCAATAATTCACCCCTCCACTTT,CASSQFQGVNNSPLHF
TRBJ2-7,TRBV27,TRBD1,16,once,TGTGCCAGCAGTTCCGCGGGACAGGATAGCTCCTACGAGCAGTACTTC,CASSSAGQDSSYEQYF
TRBJ1-2,TRBV6-1,TRBD1,12,-,TGTGCCAGCAGTTCACAGGGGGGCGGCTACACCTTC,CASSSQGGGYTF
TRBJ2-3,TRBV3-1/TRBV3-2,-,17,once,TGTGCCAGCAGCCCCCGCTCGACTAGAAAACAAGCCGATACGCAGTATTTT,CASSPRSTRKQADTQYF
TRBJ2-1,TRBV6-1,TRBD2,16,-,TGTGCCAGCAGTGGATCAGCGGGGGAGGCGGTATTTGAGCAGTTCTTC,CASSGSAGEAVFEQFF
TRBJ2-1,TRBV6-4,TRBD1,15,-,TGTGCCAGCAGCATCGGGACAGGGGTTTACAATGAGCAGTTCTTC,CASSIGTGVYNEQFF
TRBJ2-7,TRBV7-9,TRBD2,13,-,TGTGCCAGCAGCGCAAGCGGGAGCAACGAGCAGTACTTC,CASSASGSNEQYF
TRBJ1-2,TRBV30,TRBD1,15,-,TGTGCCTGGACCCGAGGCGGACAGGGGGACAATGGCTACACCTTC,CAWTRGGQGDNGYTF
TRBJ2-3,TRBV30,TRBD1,15,once,TGTGCCTGGTCCGACGGGACAGGGTCCGCAGATACGCAGTATTTT,CAWSDGTGSADTQYF
TRBJ2-7,TRBV5-1,-,12,-,TGCGCCAGCAGCTTGGCAGGGGCCGAGCAGTACTTC,CASSLAGAEQYF
TRBJ2-5,TRBV6-2/TRBV6-3,TRBD2,17,-,TGTGCCAGCAGTTCTTCTGGACTAGCGGGGCTACAAGAGACCCAGTACTTC,CASSSSGLAGLQETQYF
TRBJ1-2,TRBV19,TRBD1,14,medium-sized,TGTGCCAGTAGTATCCCCACAGGGGGATATGGCTACACCTTC,CASSIPTGGYGYTF
TRBJ2-7,TRBV14,TRBD2,16,once,TGTGCCAGCAGCCAGGCGGGACTAGCGTTTACCTACGAGCAGTACTTC,CASSQAGLAFTYEQYF
TRBJ1-1,TRBV30,-,13,-,TGTGCCTGGTCTAAACAGGGAAACACTGAAGCTTTCTTT,CAWSKQGNTEAFF
TRBJ1-1,TRBV28,-,15,-,TGTGCCAGCAGACCCCAGGATTCGGGGTACACTGAAGCTTTCTTT,CASRPQDSGYTEAFF
TRBJ1-1,TRBV9,TRBD1,19,-,TGTGCCAGCAGCGTCAGACCCGGGACAGGGGACTCCATGAACACTGAAGCTTTCTTT,CASSVRPGTGDSMNTEAFF
TRBJ1-4,TRBV27,-,13,-,TGTGCCAGCAGGTCAGGGGTTAGTGAAAAACTGTTTTTT,CASRSGVSEKLFF
TRBJ2-1,TRBV6-4,-,13,-,TGTGCCAGCAGTGACAGGGAAGGGGGTGAGCAGTTCTTC,CASSDREGGEQFF
TRBJ2-7,TRBV20-1,-,11,-,TGCAGTGCTAGGGACACTGTTGAGCAGTACTTC,CSARDTVEQYF
TRBJ2-1,TRBV11-3,TRBD2,15,-,TGTGCCAGCAGCTTACTAGCGGTTTCCTACAATGAGCAGTTCTTC,CASSLLAVSYNEQFF
TRBJ1-2,TRBV2,TRBD1,13,-,TGTGCCAGCAGTCCACAGGGGGCCTTAGGCTACACCTTC,CASSPQGALGYTF
TRBJ2-4,TRBV19,TRBD2,14,-,TGTGCCAGTGGACCCTGGGGGGGGATGCACATTCAGTACTTC,CASGPWGGMHIQYF
TRBJ1-4,TRBV27,-,15,once,TGTGCCAGCAGGGGGAGGGGCCTCTTTAATGAAAAACTGTTTTTT,CASRGRGLFNEKLFF
TRBJ2-1,TRBV19,-,16,few,TGTGCCAGTAGTATCGGGGGAGCTCCCGGTTGGAATGAGCAGTTCTTC,CASSIGGAPGWNEQFF
TRBJ2-3,TRBV27,TRBD2,15,-,TGTGCCAGCAGTTCAGCGGGGTTTAGCACAGATACGCAGTATTTT,CASSSAGFSTDTQYF
TRBJ2-5,TRBV4-2,TRBD2,16,-,TGTGCCAGCAGCCCGACTAGCGGGGTCTACCAAGAGACCCAGTACTTC,CASSPTSGVYQETQYF
TRBJ2-3,TRBV5-1,TRBD2,15,-,TGCGCCAGCCACCTCGGGGGGTTGGACACAGATACGCAGTATTTT,CASHLGGLDTDTQYF
TRBJ1-2,TRBV28,TRBD1,15,-,TGTGCCAGCAGTTCCGCGACAGGGTATCCCTATGGCTACACCTTC,CASSSATGYPYGYTF
TRBJ1-1,TRBV30,-,13,few,TGTGCCCAGCAGAGGAGGGCGAACACTGAAGCTTTCTTT,CAQQRRANTEAFF
TRBJ1-2,TRBV5-4,-,14,-,TGTGCCAGCAGCTTGGGACAAAACAGGGATGGCTACACCTTC,CASSLGQNRDGYTF
TRBJ1-2,TRBV3-1/TRBV3-2,-,13,-,TGTGCCAGCAGCCTCGTGTCAGGGTATGGCTACACCTTC,CASSLVSGYGYTF
TRBJ1-3,TRBV4-3,-,15,-,TGCGCCAGCAGCCAAGGGTCCACAGTTGGAAACACCATATATTTT,CASSQGSTVGNTIYF
TRBJ2-1,TRBV6-5,TRBD2,14,-,TGTGCCAGCTCCCTCCAGCGGGATAACAATGAGCAGTTCTTC,CASSLQRDNNEQFF
TRBJ1-2,TRBV30,TRBD1,13,-,TGTGCCTGGCAGGGGGCAGGAAACTATGGCTACACCTTC,CAWQGAGNYGYTF